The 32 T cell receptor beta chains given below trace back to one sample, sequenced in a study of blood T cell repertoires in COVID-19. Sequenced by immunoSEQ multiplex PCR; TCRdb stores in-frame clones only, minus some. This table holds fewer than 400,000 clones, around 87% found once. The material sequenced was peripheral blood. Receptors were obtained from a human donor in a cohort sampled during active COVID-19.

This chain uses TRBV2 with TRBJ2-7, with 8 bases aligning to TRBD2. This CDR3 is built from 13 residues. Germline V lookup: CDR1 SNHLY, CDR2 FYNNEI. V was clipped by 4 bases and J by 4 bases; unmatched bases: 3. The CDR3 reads CASSAGGGYEQYF. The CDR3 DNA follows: TGTGCCAGCAGTGCCGGGGGGGGATACGAGCAGTACTTC.

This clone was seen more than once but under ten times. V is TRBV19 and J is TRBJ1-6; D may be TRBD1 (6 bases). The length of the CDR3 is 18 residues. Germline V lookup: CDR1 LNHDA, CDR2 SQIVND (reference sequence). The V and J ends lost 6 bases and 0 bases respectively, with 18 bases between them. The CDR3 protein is CASSRQGLSNSYNSPLHF. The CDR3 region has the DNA TGTGCCAGTAGCAGGCAGGGGCTTTCAAACTCCTATAATTCACCCCTCCACTTT.

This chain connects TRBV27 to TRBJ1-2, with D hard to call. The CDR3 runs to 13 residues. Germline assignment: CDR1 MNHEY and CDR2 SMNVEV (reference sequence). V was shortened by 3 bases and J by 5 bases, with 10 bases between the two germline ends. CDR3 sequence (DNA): TGTGCCAGCAGTTTTTCTCTCGGGTATGGCTACACCTTC. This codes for CASSFSLGYGYTF.

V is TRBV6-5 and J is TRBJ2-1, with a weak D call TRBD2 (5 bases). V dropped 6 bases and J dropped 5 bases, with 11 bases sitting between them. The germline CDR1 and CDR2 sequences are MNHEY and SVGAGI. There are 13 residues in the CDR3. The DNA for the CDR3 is TGTGCCAGCAGACTAGAGGCTGACAATGAGCAGTTCTTC. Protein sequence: CASRLEADNEQFF.

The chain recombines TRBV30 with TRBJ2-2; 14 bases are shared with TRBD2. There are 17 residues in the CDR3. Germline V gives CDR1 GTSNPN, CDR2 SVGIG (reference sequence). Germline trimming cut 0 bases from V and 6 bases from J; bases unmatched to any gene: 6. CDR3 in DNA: TGTGCCTGGAGTGTCTTGGGACTAGCGGGAGAAGCCGGGGAGCTGTTTTTT. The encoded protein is CAWSVLGLAGEAGELFF.

CDR3 region: CASSATGGEYEQYF. CDR3 nucleotides: TGTGCCAGCAGCGCCACTGGGGGGGAGTACGAGCAGTACTTC. V and J are TRBV5-5 and TRBJ2-7, with 7 bases that match TRBD2. Unmatched junction bases numbered 8, after V lost 4 bases and J lost 4 bases. The V gene's germline CDR1 is SGHKS and CDR2 YYEKEE (reference sequence). The CDR3 is 14 residues long.

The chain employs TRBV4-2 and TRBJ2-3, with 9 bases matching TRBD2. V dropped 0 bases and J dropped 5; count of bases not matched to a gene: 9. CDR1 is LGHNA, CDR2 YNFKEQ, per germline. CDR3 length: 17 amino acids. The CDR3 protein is CASSQDGSAGGRDTQYF. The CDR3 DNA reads TGTGCCAGCAGCCAAGATGGGTCTGCGGGAGGGCGAGATACGCAGTATTTT.

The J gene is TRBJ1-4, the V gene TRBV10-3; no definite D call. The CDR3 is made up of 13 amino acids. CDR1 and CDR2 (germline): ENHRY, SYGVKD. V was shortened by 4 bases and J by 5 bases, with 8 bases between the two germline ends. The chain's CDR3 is CAISGAANEKLFF. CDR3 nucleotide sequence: TGTGCCATCAGTGGGGCCGCGAATGAAAAACTGTTTTTT.

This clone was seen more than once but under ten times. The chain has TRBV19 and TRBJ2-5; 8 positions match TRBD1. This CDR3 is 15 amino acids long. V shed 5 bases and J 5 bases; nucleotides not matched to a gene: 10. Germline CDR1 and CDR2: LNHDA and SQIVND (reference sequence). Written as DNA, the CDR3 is TGTGCCAGTAGTCGGATTCAGGGGGCTGGGGAGACCCAGTACTTC. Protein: CASSRIQGAGETQYF.

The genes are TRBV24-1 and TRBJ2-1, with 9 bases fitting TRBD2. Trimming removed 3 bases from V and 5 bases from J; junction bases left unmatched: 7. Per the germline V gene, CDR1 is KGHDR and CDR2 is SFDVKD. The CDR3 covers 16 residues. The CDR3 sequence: CATSDRASGTNNEQFF. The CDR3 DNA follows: TGTGCCACCAGTGATAGGGCTAGCGGGACCAACAATGAGCAGTTCTTC.

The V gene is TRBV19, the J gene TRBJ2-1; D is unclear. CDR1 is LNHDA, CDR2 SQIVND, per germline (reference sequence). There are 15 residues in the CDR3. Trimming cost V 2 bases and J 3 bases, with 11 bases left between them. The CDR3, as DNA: TGTGCCAGTAGTATAAGAGGTCCGCACTACAATGAGCAGTTCTTC. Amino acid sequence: CASSIRGPHYNEQFF. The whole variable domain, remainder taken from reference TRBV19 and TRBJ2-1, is DGGITQSPKYLFRKEGQNVTLSCEQNLNHDAMYWYRQDPGQGLRLIYYSQIVNDFQKGDIAEGYSVSREKKESFPLTVTSAQKNPTAFYLCASSIRGPHYNEQFFGPGTRLTVL.

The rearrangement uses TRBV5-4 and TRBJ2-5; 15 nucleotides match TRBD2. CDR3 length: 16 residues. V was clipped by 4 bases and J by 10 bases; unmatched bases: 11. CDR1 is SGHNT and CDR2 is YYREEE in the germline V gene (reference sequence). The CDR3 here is CASSPGGLAGGAYQYF. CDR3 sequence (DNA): TGTGCCAGCAGCCCCGGGGGACTAGCGGGGGGCGCTTACCAGTACTTC.

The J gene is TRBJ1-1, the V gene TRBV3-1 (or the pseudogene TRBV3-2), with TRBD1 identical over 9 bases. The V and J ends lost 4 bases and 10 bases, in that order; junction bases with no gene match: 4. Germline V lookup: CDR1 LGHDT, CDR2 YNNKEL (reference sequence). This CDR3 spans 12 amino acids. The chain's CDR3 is CASSLSTGGAFF. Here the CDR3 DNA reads TGTGCCAGCAGCCTCTCGACAGGGGGAGCTTTCTTT.

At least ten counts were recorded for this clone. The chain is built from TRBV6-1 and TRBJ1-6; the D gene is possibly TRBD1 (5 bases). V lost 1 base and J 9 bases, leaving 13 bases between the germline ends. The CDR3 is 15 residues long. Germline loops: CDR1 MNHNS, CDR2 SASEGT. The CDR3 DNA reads TGTGCCAGCAGTGAAGGGGGGGTTGGAGGTTCACCCCTCCACTTT. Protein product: CASSEGGVGGSPLHF.

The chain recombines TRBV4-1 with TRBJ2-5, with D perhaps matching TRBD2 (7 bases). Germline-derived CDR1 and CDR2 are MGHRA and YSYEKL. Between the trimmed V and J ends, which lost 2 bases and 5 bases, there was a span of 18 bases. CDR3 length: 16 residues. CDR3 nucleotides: TGCGCCAGCAGCCAACGGTGGGGGGGGCCGGGTGAGACCCAGTACTTC. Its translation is CASSQRWGGPGETQYF.

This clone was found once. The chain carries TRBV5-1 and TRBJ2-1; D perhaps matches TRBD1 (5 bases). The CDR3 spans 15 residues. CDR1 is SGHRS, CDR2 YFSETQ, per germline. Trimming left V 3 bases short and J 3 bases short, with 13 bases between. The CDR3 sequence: CASSSDRRNYNEQFF. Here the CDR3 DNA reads TGCGCCAGCAGCTCCGACAGACGAAACTACAATGAGCAGTTCTTC.

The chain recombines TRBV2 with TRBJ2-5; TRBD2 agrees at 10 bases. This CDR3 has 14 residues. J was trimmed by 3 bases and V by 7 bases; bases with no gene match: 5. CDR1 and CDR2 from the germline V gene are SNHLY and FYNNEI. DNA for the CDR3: TGTGCCAGCACAGAGCTAGCGGGAGAAGAGACCCAGTACTTC. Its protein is CASTELAGEETQYF.

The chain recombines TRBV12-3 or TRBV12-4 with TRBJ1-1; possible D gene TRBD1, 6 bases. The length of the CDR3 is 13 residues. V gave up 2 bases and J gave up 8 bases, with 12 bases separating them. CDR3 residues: CASSLSDRPEAFF. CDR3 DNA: TGTGCCAGCAGTTTAAGTGACAGGCCCGAAGCTTTCTTT.

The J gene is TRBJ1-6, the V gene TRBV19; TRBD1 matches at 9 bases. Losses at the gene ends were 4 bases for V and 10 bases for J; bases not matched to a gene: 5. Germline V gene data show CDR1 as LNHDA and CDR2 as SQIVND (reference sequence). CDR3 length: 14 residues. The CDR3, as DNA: TGTGCCAGTAGTACCGGACAGGGGCGGTCACCCCTCCACTTT. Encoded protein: CASSTGQGRSPLHF.

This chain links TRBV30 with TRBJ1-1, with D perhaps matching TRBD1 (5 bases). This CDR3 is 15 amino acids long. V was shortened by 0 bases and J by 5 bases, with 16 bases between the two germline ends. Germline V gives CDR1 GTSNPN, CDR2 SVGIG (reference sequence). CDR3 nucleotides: TGTGCCTGGAGTGTTGAAGGGGCAGAGTGGACTGAAGCTTTCTTT. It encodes CAWSVEGAEWTEAFF.

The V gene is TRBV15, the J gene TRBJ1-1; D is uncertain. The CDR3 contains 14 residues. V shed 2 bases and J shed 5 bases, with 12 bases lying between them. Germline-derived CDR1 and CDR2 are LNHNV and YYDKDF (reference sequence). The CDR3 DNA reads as TGTGCCACCAGCAGACGGGGAAGCGATACTGAAGCTTTCTTT. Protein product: CATSRRGSDTEAFF.

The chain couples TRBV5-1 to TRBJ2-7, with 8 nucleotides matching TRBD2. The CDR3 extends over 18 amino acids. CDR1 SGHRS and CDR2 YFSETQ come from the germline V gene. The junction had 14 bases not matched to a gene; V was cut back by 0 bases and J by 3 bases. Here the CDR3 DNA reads TGCGCCAGCAGCTTGGGTTTGGCGGGGGGCCAACTCCTCTACGAGCAGTACTTC. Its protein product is CASSLGLAGGQLLYEQYF.

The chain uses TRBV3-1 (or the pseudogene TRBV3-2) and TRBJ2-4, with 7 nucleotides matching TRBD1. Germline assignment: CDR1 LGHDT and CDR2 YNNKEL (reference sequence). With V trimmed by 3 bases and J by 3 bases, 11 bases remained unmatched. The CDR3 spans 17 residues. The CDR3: CASSQSRGPYLKNIQYF. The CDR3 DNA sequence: TGTGCCAGCAGCCAGTCAAGGGGGCCCTATCTCAAAAACATTCAGTACTTC.

CDR3 nucleotide sequence: TGTGCCAGCAGTTACTCTGCCCCAGCCTACGAGCAGTACTTC. The encoded protein is CASSYSAPAYEQYF. V gene TRBV6-5 combines with J gene TRBJ2-7, with D uncertain. Germline CDR1 reads MNHEY; CDR2 reads SVGAGI. With 0 bases removed from V and 2 bases from J, the gap between germline ends came to 8 bases. CDR3 length: 14 amino acids.

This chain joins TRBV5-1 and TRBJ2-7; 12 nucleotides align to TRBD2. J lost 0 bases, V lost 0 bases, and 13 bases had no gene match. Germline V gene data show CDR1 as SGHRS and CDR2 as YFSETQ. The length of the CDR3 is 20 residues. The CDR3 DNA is TGCGCCAGCAGCTTGGGGGATGGCACTAGCGGGGGGCTAAGCTCCTACGAGCAGTACTTC. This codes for CASSLGDGTSGGLSSYEQYF.

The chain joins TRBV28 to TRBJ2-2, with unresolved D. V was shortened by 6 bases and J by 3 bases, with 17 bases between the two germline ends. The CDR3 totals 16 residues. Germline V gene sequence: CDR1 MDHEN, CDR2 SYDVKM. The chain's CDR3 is CASRWPSIAYTGELFF. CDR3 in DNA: TGTGCCAGCAGATGGCCGTCTATAGCCTACACCGGGGAGCTGTTTTTT.

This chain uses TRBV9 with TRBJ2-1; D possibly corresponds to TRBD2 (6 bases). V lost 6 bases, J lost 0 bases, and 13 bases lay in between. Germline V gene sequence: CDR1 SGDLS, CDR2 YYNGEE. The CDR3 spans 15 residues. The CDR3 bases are TGTGCCAGCACCCGAGCGGGCAGCTCCTACAATGAGCAGTTCTTC. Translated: CASTRAGSSYNEQFF.

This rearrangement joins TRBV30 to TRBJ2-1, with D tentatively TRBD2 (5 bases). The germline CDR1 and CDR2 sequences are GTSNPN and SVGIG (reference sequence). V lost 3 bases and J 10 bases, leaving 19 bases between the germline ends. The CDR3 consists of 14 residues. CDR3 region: CAWSPVFKGGEQFF. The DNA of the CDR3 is TGTGCCTGGAGCCCAGTCTTTAAGGGCGGGGAGCAGTTCTTC.

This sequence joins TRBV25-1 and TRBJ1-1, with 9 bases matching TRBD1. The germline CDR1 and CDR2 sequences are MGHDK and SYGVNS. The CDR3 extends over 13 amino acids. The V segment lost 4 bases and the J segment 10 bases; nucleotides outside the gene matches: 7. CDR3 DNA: TGTGCCAGCAGTGCGGGACAGGGATCTGCAGCTTTCTTT. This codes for CASSAGQGSAAFF.

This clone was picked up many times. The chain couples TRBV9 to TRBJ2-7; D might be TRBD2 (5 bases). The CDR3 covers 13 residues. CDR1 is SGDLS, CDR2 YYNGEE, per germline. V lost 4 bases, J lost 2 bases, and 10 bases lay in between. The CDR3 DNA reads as TGTGCCAGCAGCTCCGGGGTCGCCTACGAGCAGTACTTC. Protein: CASSSGVAYEQYF.

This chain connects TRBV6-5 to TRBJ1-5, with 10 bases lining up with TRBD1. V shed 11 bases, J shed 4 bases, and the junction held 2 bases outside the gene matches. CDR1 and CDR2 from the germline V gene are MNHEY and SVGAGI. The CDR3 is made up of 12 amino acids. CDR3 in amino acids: CASGQGNQPQHF. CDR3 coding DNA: TGTGCCTCGGGACAGGGGAATCAGCCCCAGCATTTT.

CDR3: CASSSNEGLPQHF. The CDR3 nucleotides are TGTGCCAGCAGCTCGAATGAGGGTCTGCCCCAGCATTTT. The chain carries TRBV7-9 and TRBJ1-5; D is unclear. Germline values: CDR1 SEHNR, CDR2 FQNEAQ (reference sequence). The ends were cut back, 4 bases at V and 9 bases at J, with 13 bases in the middle. The CDR3 loop spans 13 amino acids.